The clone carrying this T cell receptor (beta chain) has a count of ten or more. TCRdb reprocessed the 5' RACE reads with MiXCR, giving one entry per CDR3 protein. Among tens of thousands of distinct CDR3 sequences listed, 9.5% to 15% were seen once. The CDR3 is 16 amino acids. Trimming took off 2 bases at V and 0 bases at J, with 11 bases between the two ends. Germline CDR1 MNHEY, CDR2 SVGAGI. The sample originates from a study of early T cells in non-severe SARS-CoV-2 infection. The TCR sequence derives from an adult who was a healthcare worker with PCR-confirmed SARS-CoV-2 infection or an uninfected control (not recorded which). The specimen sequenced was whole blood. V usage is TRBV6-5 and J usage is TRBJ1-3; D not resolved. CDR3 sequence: CASSYALSNSGNTIYF. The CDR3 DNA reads TGTGCCAGCAGTTACGCGCTATCTAACTCTGGAAACACCATATATTTT.